This TCR beta chain was found in a study of T cell repertoires in cytomegalovirus infection (dated by TCRdb to about 2019). For context, the study as a whole: Donor HLA type was relevant to the analysis, as public TCR beta signatures indicated carriage of CMV infection together with the matching HLA type. Points the paper makes about the study in general: In the ex vivo response, HLA-C-restricted CMV-specific TCR beta clonotypes were dominant, and in two of eight donors the single most frequent clonotype came from this HLA-C-restricted group. In both this cohort and an independent cohort of some 370 donors, the cumulative frequency of public TCR beta family members distinguished carriers of CMV infection plus the relevant HLA type.

This clonotype was seen repeatedly, ten times or more. Its antigen is unknown. Per-base quality was not reported, and no clone a single base away is much larger than it. The sequencing machine was an Illumina HiSeq 1500. The public sequencing data were trimmed at Q25 with fastp and processed into clonotypes with MiXCR by TCRdb, which kept only in-frame beta chains. Every distinct CDR3 protein forms one entry, paired with its most common genes and DNA. This sample gives roughly 640,000 distinct CDR3 sequences in total; roughly a quarter of them show up just once. The biggest ten clones account for less than 10% of the sample. For CDR1 and CDR2, the germline V gene lists SGHVS and FNYEAQ. The V and J ends are trimmed by 4 bases and 5 bases, leaving 2 bases between them. The CDR3 numbers 10 residues from cysteine through phenylalanine. Only the CDR3 DNA is retained, 30 bases long and in frame from the first base.

The source of this sequence is a human donor in good health (CMV status not recorded). Some clones in this sample may be carry-over from other donors' samples. The chain is encoded by TRBV7-6 joined to TRBJ2-5; the D gene identity is not certain. The sequencing input was CD8+ T cells from PBMCs. The CDR3 corresponds to CASSSETQYF. The DNA is TGTGCCAGCAGCTCGGAGACCCAGTACTTC.